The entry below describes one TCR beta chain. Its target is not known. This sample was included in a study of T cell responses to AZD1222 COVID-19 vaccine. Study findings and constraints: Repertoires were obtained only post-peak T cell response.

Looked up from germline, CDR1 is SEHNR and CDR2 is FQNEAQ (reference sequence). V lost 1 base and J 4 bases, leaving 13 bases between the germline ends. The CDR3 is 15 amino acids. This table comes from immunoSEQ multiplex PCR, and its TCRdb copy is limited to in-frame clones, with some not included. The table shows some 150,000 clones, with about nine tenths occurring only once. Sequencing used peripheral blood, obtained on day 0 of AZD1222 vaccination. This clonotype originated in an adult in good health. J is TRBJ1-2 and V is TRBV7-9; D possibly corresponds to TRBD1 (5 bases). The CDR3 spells CASSLEGVVLYGYTF. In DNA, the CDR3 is TGTGCCAGCAGCTTAGAAGGGGTTGTTCTCTATGGCTACACCTTC.